This T cell receptor beta chain came from a study of OX40 agonist ivuxolimab in advanced cancers. In the study overall: The treatment was a fully human IgG2 OX40 agonist, ivuxolimab. Of the participants, 35% to 50% had some prior anti-PD-1, anti-PD-L1 or anti-CTLA-4 therapy, which was allowed.

This CDR3 is 15 amino acids long. Germline-derived CDR1 and CDR2 are SNHLY and FYNNEI. V lost 6 bases to trimming and J lost 4 bases; unmatched junction nucleotides: 5. Profiled with immunoSEQ multiplex PCR; TCRdb holds only in-frame clones, not every one. The sample lists 79,000 or so clones, about 90% seen once, with 1.5% to 2% in the top ten. This clone was picked up a small number of times. The sequence came from an adult with an advanced solid tumor such as melanoma, head and neck, liver or kidney cancer. The chain joins TRBV2 to TRBJ2-1; 11 bases are shared with TRBD2. Sequenced material: CD4+ or CD8+ T cells sorted from blood, taken in a trial of the OX40 agonist ivuxolimab. CDR3 loop: CASRAGTSGYNEQFF. As DNA, the CDR3 is TGTGCCAGCAGGGCCGGGACTAGCGGATACAATGAGCAGTTCTTC. Full variable domain (outside the CDR3, taken from reference TRBV2 and TRBJ2-1): EPEVTQTPSHQVTQMGQEVILRCVPISNHLYFYWYRQILGQKVEFLVSFYNNEISEKSEIFDDQFSVERPDGSNFTLKIRSTKLEDSAMYFCASRAGTSGYNEQFFGPGTRLTVL.